This TCR beta chain was captured in a study of T cell repertoires in cytomegalovirus infection. The wider study: HLA-C-restricted CMV epitopes, recently identified, and well-studied HLA-B-restricted ones were used by the study. Public signatures in TCR beta pointed to CMV infection and matching HLA type.

This clonotype has more than one count but fewer than ten. The antigen is undetermined. Via MiXCR, TCRdb re-called the reads, giving one row per CDR3 protein. The sample consists of roughly 700,000 distinct CDR3 sequences, around 30% of them appearing once. The CDR3 covers 12 residues. Trimming took off 3 bases at V and 7 bases at J, with 9 bases between the two ends. The study's findings and limits: In two of eight donors, the top clonotype was HLA-C-restricted CMV-specific.

The sequence was collected from a human donor in good health (CMV status not recorded). Some clones in this sample may be carry-over from other donors' samples. This sample comprised cultured PBMCs, obtained from culture after CMV antigen stimulation. The gene calls are TRBV12-3 or TRBV12-4 and TRBJ1-2; no definite D call. CDR3 in DNA: TGTGCCAGCAGTTTCCTGCACGGTGGCTACACCTTC. This codes for CASSFLHGGYTF.